This T cell receptor (beta chain) was recovered during a study of T-cell reconstitution after alpha-beta-depleted transplantation in children. The CDR3 has 15 residues. V lost 6 bases and J 5 bases, leaving 20 bases between the germline ends. Germline V gene lookup returns CDR1 SGHRS and CDR2 YFSETQ. This clonotype was detected only a few times. Preparing the TCRbeta library involved the use of unique molecular identifiers. TCRdb reanalysed the PCR reads using MiXCR and keeps one entry per CDR3 protein. The sample holds some 500,000 distinct CDR3 sequences; approximately 20% are singletons and the top ten take roughly 3.3%.

The sequence was collected from a human donor who donated a stem cell graft to a child with acute lymphoblastic leukemia. The chain carries TRBV5-1 and TRBJ2-5; tentatively, D is TRBD1 or TRBD2 (5 bases each). The starting material was PBMCs from the stem cell graft donor, obtained from the stem cell graft. Here the CDR3 reads CASTLAGDGWETQYF. CDR3 nucleotide sequence: TGCGCCAGCACCCTGGCTGGGGACGGATGGGAGACCCAGTACTTC.